These 10 T cell receptor beta chains were all obtained from the same sample, sequenced in a study of blood T cells in healthy people across ages (dated by TCRdb to between 2015 and 2017). The library was produced with 5' RACE. Sequencing was performed on an Illumina HiSeq 2500. A second PCR of roughly 6 to 11 cycles was run with a J-beta primer mix and a sample-barcoded 5' primer. Starting from the raw public reads, TCRdb applied fastp trimming at Q25, assembled clones with MiXCR and retained in-frame beta chains. Under each unique CDR3 protein, matching rows form one entry showing the most common genes and DNA. The sample yields approximately 1.5 million distinct CDR3 sequences; 30% to 35% were counted once. 11% of the sample is held by the ten biggest clonotypes. The sample taken for sequencing was blood. The receptor source for this set is a woman in her 30s in good health.

The chain has TRBV5-1 and TRBJ2-7, with D tentatively TRBD2 (5 bases). Trimming left V 4 bases short and J 3 bases short, with 14 bases between. Germline V gives CDR1 SGHRS, CDR2 YFSETQ. The CDR3 length is 14 residues. The DNA of the CDR3 is TGCGCCAGCAGCGAGTCAGGAGAGGGCTACGAGCAGTACTTC. It is translated as CASSESGEGYEQYF.

The V and J genes are TRBV20-1 and TRBJ2-7, with 12 bases fitting TRBD2. This CDR3 is built from 15 residues. The V gene's germline CDR1 is DFQATT and CDR2 SNEGSKA (reference sequence). V lost 6 bases, J lost 2 bases, and 8 bases stayed unmatched. CDR3 in amino acids: CSATFLAGGPYEQYF. DNA for the CDR3: TGCAGTGCAACGTTTCTAGCGGGAGGGCCCTACGAGCAGTACTTC.

V usage is TRBV5-1 and J usage is TRBJ2-1; weak D call: TRBD1 (6 bases). The V gene's germline CDR1 is SGHRS and CDR2 YFSETQ. The CDR3 extends over 16 amino acids. Trimming shortened V by 4 bases and J by 4 bases, and 18 bases separated the two germline ends. In DNA, the CDR3 is TGCGCCAGCAGCCAGAGTGGGGCAACAGGGTACAATGAGCAGTTCTTC. It specifies CASSQSGATGYNEQFF. The whole variable domain, remainder taken from reference TRBV5-1 and TRBJ2-1, is KAGVTQTPRYLIKTRGQQVTLSCSPISGHRSVSWYQQTPGQGLQFLFEYFSETQRNKGNFPGRFSGRQFSNSRSEMNVSTLELGDSALYLCASSQSGATGYNEQFFGPGTRLTVL.

The V gene is TRBV7-6, the J gene TRBJ2-6, with D unclear. The V end lost 5 bases, the J end lost 0 bases, and 14 bases lay between the germline ends. The CDR3 loop spans 17 amino acids. The V gene's germline CDR1 is SGHVS and CDR2 FNYEAQ. The CDR3 DNA follows: TGTGCCAGCAGCCCTACATTGTCCCACTCTGGGGCCAACGTCCTGACTTTC. It specifies CASSPTLSHSGANVLTF. Based on the CDR3 plus reference TRBV7-6 and TRBJ2-6, the full variable domain is GAGVSQSPRYKVTKRGQDVALRCDPISGHVSLYWYRQALGQGPEFLTYFNYEAQQDKSGLPNDRFSAERPEGSISTLTIQRTEQRDSAMYRCASSPTLSHSGANVLTFGAGSRLTVL.

This clonotype turned up a few times. The chain has TRBV12-3 or TRBV12-4 and TRBJ2-3; D possibly corresponds to TRBD2 (5 bases). Trimming shortened V by 1 base and J by 8 bases, and 13 bases separated the two germline ends. The length of the CDR3 is 14 residues. As DNA, the CDR3 is TGTGCCAGCAGTTTAGAGGTCGAGGGAGTTACGCAGTATTTT. This translates into CASSLEVEGVTQYF.

The V gene is TRBV12-3 or TRBV12-4, the J gene TRBJ2-3; D tentatively reads TRBD1 or TRBD2 (6 bases each). V lost 3 bases to trimming and J lost 0 bases, with 16 bases between them. The CDR3 covers 17 residues. This chain's CDR3 is CASSFRSRRGSTDTQYF. The CDR3 DNA sequence: TGTGCCAGCAGTTTCAGATCCCGGAGGGGGAGCACAGATACGCAGTATTTT.

V gene TRBV3-1 combines with J gene TRBJ1-2; D is unresolved. V dropped 4 bases and J dropped 3 bases, with 18 bases sitting between them. Per the germline V gene, CDR1 is LGHDT and CDR2 is YNNKEL (reference sequence). CDR3 length: 16 residues. CDR3 residues: CASSPKRAGNYYGYTF. DNA for the CDR3: TGTGCCAGCAGCCCAAAGAGGGCAGGAAATTACTATGGCTACACCTTC.

This clonotype has just a few counts. The chain links TRBV2 to TRBJ2-5; a weak D match, TRBD1 (6 bases). Per germline, CDR1 SNHLY and CDR2 FYNNEI. The CDR3 length is 14 residues. Trimming took 5 bases from V and 4 from J, leaving 14 bases between them. The CDR3 DNA reads as TGTGCCAGCAGTACAGGGAGATCGCTAGAGACCCAGTACTTC. As protein: CASSTGRSLETQYF.

This clonotype has just one count. V is TRBV29-1 and J is TRBJ1-1; unclear D gene. CDR1 and CDR2 (germline): SQVTM, ANQGSEA. The CDR3 runs 12 residues. The V end lost 7 bases, the J end lost 2 bases, and 11 bases lay between the germline ends. The chain's CDR3 is CSGKTVNTEAFF. The CDR3 DNA is TGCAGCGGGAAGACGGTTAACACTGAAGCTTTCTTT.

V is TRBV5-1 and J is TRBJ2-3; TRBD2 matches at 8 bases. Germline V CDR1 and CDR2: SGHRS, YFSETQ. The CDR3 covers 15 residues. With V trimmed by 0 bases and J by 3 bases, 3 bases remained unmatched. The CDR3 sequence is CASSLVIAGTDTQYF. DNA for the CDR3: TGCGCCAGCAGCTTGGTAATAGCGGGAACAGATACGCAGTATTTT.